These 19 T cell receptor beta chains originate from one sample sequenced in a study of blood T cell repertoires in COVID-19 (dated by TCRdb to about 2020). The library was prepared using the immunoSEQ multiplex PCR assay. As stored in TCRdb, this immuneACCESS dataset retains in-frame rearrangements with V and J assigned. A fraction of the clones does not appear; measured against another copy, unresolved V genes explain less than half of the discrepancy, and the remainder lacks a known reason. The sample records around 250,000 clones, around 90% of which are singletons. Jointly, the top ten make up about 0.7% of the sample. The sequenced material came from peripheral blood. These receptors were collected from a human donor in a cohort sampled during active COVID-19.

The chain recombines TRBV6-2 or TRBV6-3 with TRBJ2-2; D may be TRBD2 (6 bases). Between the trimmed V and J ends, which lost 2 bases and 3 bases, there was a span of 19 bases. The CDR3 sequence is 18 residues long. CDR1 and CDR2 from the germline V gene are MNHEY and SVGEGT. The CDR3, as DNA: TGTGCCAGCAGTTACCATAGGCAAACAGCGGGTGACACCGGGGAGCTGTTTTTT. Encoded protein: CASSYHRQTAGDTGELFF.

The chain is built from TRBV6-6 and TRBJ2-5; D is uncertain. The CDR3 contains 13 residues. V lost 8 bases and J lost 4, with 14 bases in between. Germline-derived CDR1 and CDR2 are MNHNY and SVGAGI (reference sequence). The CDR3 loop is CASAPTTPETQYF. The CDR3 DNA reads TGTGCCAGCGCCCCAACTACCCCAGAGACCCAGTACTTC.

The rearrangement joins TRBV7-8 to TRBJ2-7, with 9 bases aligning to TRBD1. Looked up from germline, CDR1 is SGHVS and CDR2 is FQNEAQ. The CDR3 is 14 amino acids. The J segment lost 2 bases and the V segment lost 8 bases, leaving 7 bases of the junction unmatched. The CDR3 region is CASSIWDRAYEQYF. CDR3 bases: TGTGCCAGCTCCATTTGGGACAGGGCCTACGAGCAGTACTTC. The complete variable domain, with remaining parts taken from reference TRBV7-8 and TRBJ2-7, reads GAGVSQSPRYKVAKRGQDVALRCDPISGHVSLFWYQQALGQGPEFLTYFQNEAQLDKSGLPSDRFFAERPEGSVSTLKIQRTQQEDSAVYLCASSIWDRAYEQYFGPGTRLTVT.

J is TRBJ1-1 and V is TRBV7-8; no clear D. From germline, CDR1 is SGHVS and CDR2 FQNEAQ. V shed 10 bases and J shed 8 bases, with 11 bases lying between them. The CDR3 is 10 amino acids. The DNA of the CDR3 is TGTGCCACCTCGATAGAGGAAGCTTTCTTT. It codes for CATSIEEAFF. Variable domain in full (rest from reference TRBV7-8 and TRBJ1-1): GAGVSQSPRYKVAKRGQDVALRCDPISGHVSLFWYQQALGQGPEFLTYFQNEAQLDKSGLPSDRFFAERPEGSVSTLKIQRTQQEDSAVYLCATSIEEAFFGQGTRLTVV.

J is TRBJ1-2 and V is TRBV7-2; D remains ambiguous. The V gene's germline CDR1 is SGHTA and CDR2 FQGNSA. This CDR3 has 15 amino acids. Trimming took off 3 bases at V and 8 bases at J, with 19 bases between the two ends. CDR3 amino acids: CASSFPDPKEKGYTF. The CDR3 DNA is TGTGCCAGCAGCTTCCCGGATCCCAAGGAGAAGGGCTACACCTTC.

The chain's CDR3 is CASRRTSGWGTQYF. For the CDR3, the DNA is TGTGCCAGCAGACGGACTAGCGGTTGGGGGACCCAGTACTTC. V is TRBV6-5 and J is TRBJ2-5; 10 bases are a match to TRBD2. V shed 6 bases, J shed 7 bases, and the junction held 8 bases outside the gene matches. From germline, CDR1 is MNHEY and CDR2 SVGAGI. The CDR3 runs 14 residues.

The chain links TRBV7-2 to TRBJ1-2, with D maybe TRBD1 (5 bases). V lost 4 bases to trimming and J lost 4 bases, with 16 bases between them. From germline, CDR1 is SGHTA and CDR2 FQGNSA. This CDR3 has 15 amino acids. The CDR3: CASSSDRGERYGYTF. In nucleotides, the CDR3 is TGTGCCAGCAGCTCCGACCGGGGGGAGCGCTATGGCTACACCTTC.

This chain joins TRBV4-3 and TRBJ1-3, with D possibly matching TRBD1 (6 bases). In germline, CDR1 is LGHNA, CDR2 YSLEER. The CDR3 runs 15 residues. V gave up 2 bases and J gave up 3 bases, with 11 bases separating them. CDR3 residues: CASSQSQGSGNTIYF. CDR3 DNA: TGCGCCAGCAGCCAATCACAGGGTAGTGGAAACACCATATATTTT.

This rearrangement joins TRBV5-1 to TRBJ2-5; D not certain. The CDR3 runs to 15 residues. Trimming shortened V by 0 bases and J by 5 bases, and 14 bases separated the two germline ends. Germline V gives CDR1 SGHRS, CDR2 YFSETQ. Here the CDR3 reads CASSLAGDMVETQYF. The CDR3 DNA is TGCGCCAGCAGCTTGGCAGGCGACATGGTGGAGACCCAGTACTTC.

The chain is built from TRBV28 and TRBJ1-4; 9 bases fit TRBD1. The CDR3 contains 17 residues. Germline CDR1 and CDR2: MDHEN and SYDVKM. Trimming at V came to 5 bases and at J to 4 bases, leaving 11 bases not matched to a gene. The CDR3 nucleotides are TGTGCCAGCAGTACTGGACAGGGGCAACGATATAATGAAAAACTGTTTTTT. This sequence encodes CASSTGQGQRYNEKLFF.

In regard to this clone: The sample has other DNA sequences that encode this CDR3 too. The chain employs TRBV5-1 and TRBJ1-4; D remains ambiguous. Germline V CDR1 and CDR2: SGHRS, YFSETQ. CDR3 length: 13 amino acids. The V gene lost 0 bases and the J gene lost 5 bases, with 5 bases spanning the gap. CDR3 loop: CASSLGGNEKLFF. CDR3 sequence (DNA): TGCGCCAGCAGCTTGGGCGGAAATGAAAAACTGTTTTTT.

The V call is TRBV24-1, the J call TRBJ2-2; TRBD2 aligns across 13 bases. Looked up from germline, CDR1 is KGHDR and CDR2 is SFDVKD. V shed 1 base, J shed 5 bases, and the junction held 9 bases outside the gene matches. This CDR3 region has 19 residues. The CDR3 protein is CATSDFYSPGLAGTGELFF. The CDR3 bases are TGTGCCACCAGTGATTTCTATTCTCCGGGACTAGCGGGAACCGGGGAGCTGTTTTTT.

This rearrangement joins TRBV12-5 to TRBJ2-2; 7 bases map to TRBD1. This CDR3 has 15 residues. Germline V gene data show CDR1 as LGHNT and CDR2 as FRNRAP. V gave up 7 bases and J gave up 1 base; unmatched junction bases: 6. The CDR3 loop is CASAQGVRNTGELFF. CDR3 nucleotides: TGTGCTAGTGCCCAGGGGGTGCGGAACACCGGGGAGCTGTTTTTT.

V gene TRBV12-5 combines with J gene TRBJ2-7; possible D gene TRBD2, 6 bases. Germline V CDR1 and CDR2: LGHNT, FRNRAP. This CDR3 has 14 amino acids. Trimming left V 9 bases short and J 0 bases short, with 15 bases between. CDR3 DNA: TGTGCTAGCCCTTTAGCGGCTTCCTCCTACGAGCAGTACTTC. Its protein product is CASPLAASSYEQYF.

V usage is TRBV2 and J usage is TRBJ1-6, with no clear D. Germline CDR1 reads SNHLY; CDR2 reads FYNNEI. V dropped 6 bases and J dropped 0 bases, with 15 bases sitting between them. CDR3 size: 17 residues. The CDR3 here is CASSDPTRSSYNSPLHF. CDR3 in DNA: TGTGCCAGCAGCGACCCCACACGGAGCTCCTATAATTCACCCCTCCACTTT. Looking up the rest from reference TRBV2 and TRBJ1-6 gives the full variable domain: EPEVTQTPSHQVTQMGQEVILRCVPISNHLYFYWYRQILGQKVEFLVSFYNNEISEKSEIFDDQFSVERPDGSNFTLKIRSTKLEDSAMYFCASSDPTRSSYNSPLHFGNGTRLTVT.

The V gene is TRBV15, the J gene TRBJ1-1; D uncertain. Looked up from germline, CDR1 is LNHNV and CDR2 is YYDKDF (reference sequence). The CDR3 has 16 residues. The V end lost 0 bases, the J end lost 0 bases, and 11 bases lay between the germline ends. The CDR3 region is CATSRELNEVNTEAFF. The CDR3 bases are TGTGCCACCAGCAGAGAATTGAATGAGGTGAACACTGAAGCTTTCTTT.

CDR3 protein: CASSLSGVAGAGELFF. The CDR3 nucleotides read TGTGCCAGCAGCTTATCGGGCGTAGCGGGGGCCGGGGAGCTGTTTTTT. This chain links TRBV7-2 with TRBJ2-2; TRBD2 matches at 9 bases. The germline CDR1 and CDR2 sequences are SGHTA and FQGNSA. The V segment lost 2 bases and the J segment 6 bases; nucleotides outside the gene matches: 7. The CDR3 length is 16 residues.

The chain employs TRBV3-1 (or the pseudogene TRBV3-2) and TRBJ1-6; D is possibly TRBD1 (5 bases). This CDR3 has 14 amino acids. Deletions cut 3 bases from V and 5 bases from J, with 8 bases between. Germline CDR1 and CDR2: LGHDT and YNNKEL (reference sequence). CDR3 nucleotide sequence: TGTGCCAGCAGCCACGGGACTAATAATTCACCCCTCCACTTT. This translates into CASSHGTNNSPLHF.

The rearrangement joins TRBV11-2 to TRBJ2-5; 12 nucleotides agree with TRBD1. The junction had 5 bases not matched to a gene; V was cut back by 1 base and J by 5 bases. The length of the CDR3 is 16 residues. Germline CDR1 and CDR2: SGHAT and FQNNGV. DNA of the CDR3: TGTGCCAGCAGCTTAGCCGGGACAGGGGGCAGGGAGACCCAGTACTTC. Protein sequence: CASSLAGTGGRETQYF.